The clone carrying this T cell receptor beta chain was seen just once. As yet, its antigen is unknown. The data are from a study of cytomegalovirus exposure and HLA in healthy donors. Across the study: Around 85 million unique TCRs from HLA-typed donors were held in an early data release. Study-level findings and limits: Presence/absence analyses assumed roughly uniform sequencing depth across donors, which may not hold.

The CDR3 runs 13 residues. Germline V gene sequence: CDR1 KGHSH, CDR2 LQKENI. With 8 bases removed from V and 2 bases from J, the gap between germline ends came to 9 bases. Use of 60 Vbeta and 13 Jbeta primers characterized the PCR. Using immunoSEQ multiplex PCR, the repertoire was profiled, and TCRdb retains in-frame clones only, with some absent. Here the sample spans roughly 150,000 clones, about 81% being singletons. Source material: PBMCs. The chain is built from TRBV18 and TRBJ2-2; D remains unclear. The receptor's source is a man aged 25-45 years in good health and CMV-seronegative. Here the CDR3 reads CASEQRNTGELFF. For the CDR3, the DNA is TGTGCCAGCGAACAGAGAAACACCGGGGAGCTGTTTTTT.